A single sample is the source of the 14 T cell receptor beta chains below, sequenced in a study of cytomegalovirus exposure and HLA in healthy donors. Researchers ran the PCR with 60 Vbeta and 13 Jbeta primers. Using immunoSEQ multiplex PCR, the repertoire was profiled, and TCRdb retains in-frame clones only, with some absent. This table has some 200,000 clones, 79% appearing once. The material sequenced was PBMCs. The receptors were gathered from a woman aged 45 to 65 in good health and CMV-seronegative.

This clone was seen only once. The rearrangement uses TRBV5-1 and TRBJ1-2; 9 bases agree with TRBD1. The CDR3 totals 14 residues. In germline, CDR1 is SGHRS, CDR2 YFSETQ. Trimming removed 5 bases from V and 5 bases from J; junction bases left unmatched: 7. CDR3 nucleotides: TGCGCCAGCAGACCCACAGGGGGCAGGTATGGCTACACCTTC. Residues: CASRPTGGRYGYTF.

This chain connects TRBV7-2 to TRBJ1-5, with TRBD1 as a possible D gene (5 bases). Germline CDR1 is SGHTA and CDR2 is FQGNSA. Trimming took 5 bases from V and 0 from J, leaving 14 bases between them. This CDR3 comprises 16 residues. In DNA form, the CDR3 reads TGTGCCAGCAGCCTAGTGGCAGGGTTTAGCAATCAGCCCCAGCATTTT. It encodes CASSLVAGFSNQPQHF.

This CDR3 is CATQGQETQYF. The CDR3 region has the DNA TGTGCCACCCAAGGACAGGAGACCCAGTACTTC. The genes are TRBV28 and TRBJ2-5; possible D gene TRBD1, 6 bases. Trimming removed 10 bases from V and 5 bases from J, with 11 bases in between. The CDR3 length is 11 residues. Germline assignment: CDR1 MDHEN and CDR2 SYDVKM.

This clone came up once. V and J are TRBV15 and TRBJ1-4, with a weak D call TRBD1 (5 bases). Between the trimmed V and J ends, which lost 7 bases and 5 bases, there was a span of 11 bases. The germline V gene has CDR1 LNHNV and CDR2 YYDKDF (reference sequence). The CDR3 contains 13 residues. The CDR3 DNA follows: TGTGCCACCAATGCAGGGTTAAATGAAAAACTGTTTTTT. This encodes CATNAGLNEKLFF.

DNA for the CDR3: TGTGCCAGTACCGCCCGGGACAGGGATTACGAGCAGTACTTC. Translation gives CASTARDRDYEQYF. The rearrangement uses TRBV19 and TRBJ2-7; the match to TRBD1 covers 9 bases. The V gene end was trimmed by 7 bases and the J gene end by 4 bases; junction bases not matched to a gene: 8. The CDR3 covers 14 residues. Per germline, CDR1 LNHDA and CDR2 SQIVND (reference sequence).

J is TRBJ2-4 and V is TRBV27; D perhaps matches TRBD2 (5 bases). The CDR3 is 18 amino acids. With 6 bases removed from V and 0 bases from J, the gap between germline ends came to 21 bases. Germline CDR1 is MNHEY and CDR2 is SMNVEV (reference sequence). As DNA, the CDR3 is TGTGCCAGCAGCCCAACCCCCGGGGTTATTCTAGCCAAAAACATTCAGTACTTC. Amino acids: CASSPTPGVILAKNIQYF.

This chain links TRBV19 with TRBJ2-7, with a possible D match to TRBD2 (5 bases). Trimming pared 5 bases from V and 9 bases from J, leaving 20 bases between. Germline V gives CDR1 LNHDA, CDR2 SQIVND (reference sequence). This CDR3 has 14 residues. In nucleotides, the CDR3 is TGTGCCAGTAGTGAGGAGGCTCTCTACGTGAGGCAGTACTTC. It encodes CASSEEALYVRQYF.

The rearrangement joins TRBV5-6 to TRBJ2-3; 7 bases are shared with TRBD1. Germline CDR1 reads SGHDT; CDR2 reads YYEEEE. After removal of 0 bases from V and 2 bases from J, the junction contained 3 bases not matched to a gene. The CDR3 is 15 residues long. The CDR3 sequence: CASSLDRGITDTQYF. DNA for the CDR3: TGTGCCAGCAGCTTGGACAGGGGTATCACAGATACGCAGTATTTT.

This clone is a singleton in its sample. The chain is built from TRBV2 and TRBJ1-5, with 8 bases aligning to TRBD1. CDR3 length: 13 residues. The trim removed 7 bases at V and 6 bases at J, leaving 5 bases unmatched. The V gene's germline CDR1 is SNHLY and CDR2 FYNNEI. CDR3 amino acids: CASTTGESQPQHF. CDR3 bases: TGTGCCAGCACGACAGGGGAGAGTCAGCCCCAGCATTTT.

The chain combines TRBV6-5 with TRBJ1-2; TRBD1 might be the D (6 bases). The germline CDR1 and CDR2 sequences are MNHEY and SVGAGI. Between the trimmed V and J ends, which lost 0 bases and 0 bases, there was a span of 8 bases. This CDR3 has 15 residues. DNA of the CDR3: TGTGCCAGCAGTTACTCCAGGGGCGCTAACTATGGCTACACCTTC. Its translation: CASSYSRGANYGYTF.

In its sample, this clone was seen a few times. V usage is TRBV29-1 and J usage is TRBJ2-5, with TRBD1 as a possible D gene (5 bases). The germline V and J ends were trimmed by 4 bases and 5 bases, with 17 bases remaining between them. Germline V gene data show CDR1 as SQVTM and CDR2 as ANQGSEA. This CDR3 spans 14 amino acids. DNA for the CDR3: TGCAGCGTTGCTGTGGCAGGGATAGGGGAGACCCAGTACTTC. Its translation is CSVAVAGIGETQYF.

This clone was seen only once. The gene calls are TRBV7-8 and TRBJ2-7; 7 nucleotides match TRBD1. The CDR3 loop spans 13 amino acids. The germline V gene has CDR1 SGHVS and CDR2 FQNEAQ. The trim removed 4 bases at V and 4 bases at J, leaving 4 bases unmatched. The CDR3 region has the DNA TGTGCCAGCAGCTCCACGACAGGGTACGAGCAGTACTTC. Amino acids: CASSSTTGYEQYF.

The CDR3 is CASSPGSGWGERHF. For the CDR3, the DNA is TGTGCCAGCAGTCCAGGGTCGGGCTGGGGTGAGAGGCATTTT. The chain joins TRBV5-4 to TRBJ1-5, with D possibly matching TRBD1 (5 bases). Germline V gene sequence: CDR1 SGHNT, CDR2 YYREEE (reference sequence). The CDR3 runs to 14 residues. Trimming stripped 5 bases from V and 15 bases from J, with 24 bases between.

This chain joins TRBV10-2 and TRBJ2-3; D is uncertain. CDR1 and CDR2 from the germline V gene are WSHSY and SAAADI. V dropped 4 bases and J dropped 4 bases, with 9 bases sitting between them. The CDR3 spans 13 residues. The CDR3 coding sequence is TGCGCCAGCAGTGTAGGAGTTGCAGATACGCAGTATTTT. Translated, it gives CASSVGVADTQYF.